This T cell receptor (beta chain) was obtained from a study of molecular identifiers for immune sequencing clone quantification. Study-wide context: In replicates, the authors split RNA from roughly 18,000 or 92,000 naive CD8 cells five ways and sequenced four.

Each CDR3 protein is one row after TCRdb ran MiXCR on the PCR reads. The sample lists approximately 36,000 distinct CDR3 sequences; about 18% were seen once. In the case of this clonotype: Its antigen remains unknown.

CD8+CD4-CCR7+CD45RA+ cells were sorted as naive CD8 T cells. Regarding the study as a whole: The share of molecules held by clones above 20 RNA copies was over 98% in effector cells and under 1% in naive cells. Investigators reportedly could detect spiked Jurkat TCR RNA from one cell among 1.1 million or so naive cells.

Germline CDR1 is LGHNA and CDR2 is YSLEER. This CDR3 is 10 amino acids long. Trimming took 11 bases from V and 6 from J, leaving 8 bases between them. This TCR was recovered from a human donor in good health. Some libraries in this study had Jurkat cell RNA spiked in. The chain carries TRBV4-3 and TRBJ2-1; weak D call: TRBD1 (6 bases). The specimen sequenced was naive CD8+ T cells from blood, with Jurkat cell RNA spiked in. Subset noted: FACS-sorted CD8+CD4-CCR7+CD45RA+ naive T cells. The CDR3 nucleotides read TGCGCCGACAGGCCCAATGAGCAGTTCTTC. Amino acids: CADRPNEQFF.